This T cell receptor (beta chain) is from a study of T-cell reconstitution after alpha-beta-depleted transplantation in children. Study-wide results and limits: Two months or so post-transplant, alpha-beta T cells reportedly derived from several hundred expanded graft clones. Some patients owed their high day-60 TCRbeta diversity to surviving recipient T cells and thymic progenitors. Most T-cell counts and diversity one year after the transplant came from T cells that were newly produced.

The length of the CDR3 is 14 residues. TCRbeta library construction was performed incorporating unique molecular identifiers. TCRdb independently ran MiXCR on the PCR reads; one entry per CDR3 protein. The data contain approximately 230,000 distinct CDR3 sequences, more than 20% of them singletons. On this clonotype: Its antigen remains unknown. Germline and junction disagree at one end, which may indicate a read error.

This sequence originates from a female patient aged 2-10 years who had a stem cell transplant for congenital amegakaryocytic thrombocytopenia, so the T cells may come from the graft donor. The starting material was PBMCs, mostly from graft donor cells, obtained 360 days after TCRalphabeta/CD19-depleted stem cell transplant. The rearrangement uses TRBV12-3 or TRBV12-4 and TRBJ2-3, with 10 bases matching TRBD2. The CDR3 protein is CASRLAGGSDTQYF. In nucleotides, the CDR3 is TGTGCCAGCAGATTAGCGGGAGGCTCAGATACGCAGTATTTT.